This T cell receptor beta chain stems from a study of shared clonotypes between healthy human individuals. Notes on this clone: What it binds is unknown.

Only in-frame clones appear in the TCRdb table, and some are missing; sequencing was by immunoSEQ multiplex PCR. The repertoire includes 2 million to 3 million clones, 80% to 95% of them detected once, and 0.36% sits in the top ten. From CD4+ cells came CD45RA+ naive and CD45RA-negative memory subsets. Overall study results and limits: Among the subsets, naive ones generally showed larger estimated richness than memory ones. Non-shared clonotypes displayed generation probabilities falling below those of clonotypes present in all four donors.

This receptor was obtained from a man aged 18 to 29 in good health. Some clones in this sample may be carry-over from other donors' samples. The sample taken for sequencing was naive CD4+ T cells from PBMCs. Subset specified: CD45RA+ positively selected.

In DNA, the CDR3 is TGTGCCAGCAGTGAAAATAGCGGCAATGAGCAGTTCTTC. The encoded protein is CASSENSGNEQFF. The chain uses TRBV2 and TRBJ2-1, with a tentative D call TRBD2 (6 bases). V lost 2 bases and J 6 bases, leaving 8 bases between the germline ends. This CDR3 region has 13 residues. CDR1 SNHLY and CDR2 FYNNEI come from the germline V gene.